Following are 18 T cell receptor beta chains from one sample sequenced in a study of post-analysis software for immune sequencing data. Study observations and caveats: In patients, TRBV5-6, TRBV5-1 and TRBV20-1 belonged to roughly 5 TRBV segments found more frequently than in controls.

What these receptors recognize is not known. The TCR beta cDNA libraries contained unique molecular identifiers. A single record per CDR3 protein comes from TCRdb applying MiXCR to the PCR reads. The table shows about 540,000 distinct CDR3 sequences, with 34% occurring only once. The source material was blood. The receptor set was obtained from a girl younger than 18 with multiple sclerosis.

This clonotype was counted at least ten times. The chain has TRBV4-1 and TRBJ2-3; no definite D call. The CDR3 has 17 amino acids. In germline, CDR1 is MGHRA, CDR2 YSYEKL. V was clipped by 3 bases and J by 2 bases, with 18 bases between them. CDR3 sequence: CASSQKRPLHPTDTQYF. The CDR3 DNA is TGCGCCAGCAGCCAGAAACGGCCGCTGCACCCCACAGATACGCAGTATTTT.

This chain joins TRBV12-3 or TRBV12-4 and TRBJ2-7; TRBD1 matches 10 bases. After removal of 7 bases from V and 3 bases from J, the junction contained 6 bases not matched to a gene. The CDR3 is made up of 14 amino acids. Written as DNA, the CDR3 is TGTGCCAGCACCCGGACAGGGGGTTTCTACGAGCAGTACTTC. It encodes CASTRTGGFYEQYF.

This clonotype was found a few times. The rearrangement joins TRBV2 to TRBJ2-3; D not certain. V lost 5 bases to trimming and J lost 0 bases, with 9 bases between them. CDR3 size: 14 residues. Germline V gives CDR1 SNHLY, CDR2 FYNNEI. The CDR3 coding sequence is TGTGCCAGCAGTTCGGTAGTCAGCACAGATACGCAGTATTTT. Protein sequence: CASSSVVSTDTQYF.

The chain has TRBV11-2 and TRBJ2-1, with a possible D match to TRBD2 (6 bases). The CDR3 runs 19 residues. Germline CDR1 and CDR2: SGHAT and FQNNGV. V lost 5 bases to trimming and J lost 0 bases, with 23 bases between them. This CDR3 is CASSPSGFATLSSYNEQFF. CDR3 bases: TGTGCCAGCAGCCCGAGCGGGTTCGCCACTTTAAGCTCCTACAATGAGCAGTTCTTC.

CDR3: CSAREGAHYGYTF. CDR3 nucleotide sequence: TGCAGTGCTAGAGAGGGGGCTCACTATGGCTACACCTTC. The V and J genes are TRBV20-1 and TRBJ1-2; D is perhaps TRBD1 (6 bases). V was pared by 0 bases and J by 3 bases, with 8 bases between. CDR1 and CDR2 (germline): DFQATT, SNEGSKA (reference sequence). This CDR3 is 13 amino acids long.

This clonotype has just a few counts. The V call is TRBV28, the J call TRBJ1-1; no clear D gene. This CDR3 has 11 residues. Trimming pared 3 bases from V and 4 bases from J, leaving 3 bases between. Germline loops: CDR1 MDHEN, CDR2 SYDVKM. The CDR3 DNA is TGTGCCAGCAGTTTTGCCACTGAAGCTTTCTTT. It specifies CASSFATEAFF.

The chain recombines TRBV11-2 with TRBJ1-2, with D uncertain. Germline V gene data show CDR1 as SGHAT and CDR2 as FQNNGV. The CDR3 totals 14 residues. Trimming removed 2 bases at V and 8 bases at J, with 15 bases between. CDR3: CASSLTGAGGGYTF. The CDR3 nucleotides are TGTGCCAGCAGCTTAACGGGCGCGGGAGGAGGCTACACCTTC.

The chain has TRBV6-2 or TRBV6-3 and TRBJ2-3; 7 bases fit TRBD1. J lost 4 bases, V lost 7 bases, and 2 bases had no gene match. CDR1 and CDR2 from the germline V gene are MNHEY and SVGEGT. This CDR3 region has 12 residues. The CDR3 DNA follows: TGTGCCAGCAACAGGGGCTCAGATACGCAGTATTTT. Amino acids: CASNRGSDTQYF.

The gene calls are TRBV6-5 and TRBJ2-5, with D tentatively TRBD2 (5 bases). Germline lookup yields CDR1 MNHEY and CDR2 SVGAGI. There are 15 residues in the CDR3. The V end lost 0 bases, the J end lost 3 bases, and 11 bases lay between the germline ends. Here the CDR3 DNA reads TGTGCCAGCAGTTACTCGGGAGTAAGGGAAGAGACCCAGTACTTC. Translated, it gives CASSYSGVREETQYF.

This clonotype was counted a few times. The chain couples TRBV20-1 to TRBJ2-1, with 7 bases fitting TRBD2. CDR1 DFQATT and CDR2 SNEGSKA come from the germline V gene (reference sequence). Trimming at V came to 1 base and at J to 2 bases, leaving 2 bases not matched to a gene. The CDR3 has 14 residues. Here the CDR3 reads CSARGTRAYNEQFF. CDR3 nucleotide sequence: TGCAGTGCTAGAGGGACTAGGGCCTACAATGAGCAGTTCTTC.

The J gene is TRBJ1-4, the V gene TRBV20-1; 9 nucleotides line up with TRBD1. The CDR3 is 14 amino acids. J lost 8 bases, V lost 0 bases, and 4 bases had no gene match. Germline CDR1 and CDR2: DFQATT and SNEGSKA (reference sequence). CDR3 DNA sequence: TGCAGTGCTAGAGAGGGGACAGGGCTCGAAAAACTGTTTTTT. This translates into CSAREGTGLEKLFF.

This clonotype occurred a few times. The CDR3 DNA is TGTGCCAGCAGTCTTTCGGACAGGGTTACGGGCTACACCTTC. Its translation is CASSLSDRVTGYTF. V and J are TRBV12-3 or TRBV12-4 and TRBJ1-2; 8 bases agree with TRBD1. There are 14 residues in the CDR3. With V trimmed by 5 bases and J by 8 bases, 10 bases remained unmatched.

The chain couples TRBV6-2 or TRBV6-3 to TRBJ2-5; D is unresolved. CDR3 length equals 13 residues. CDR1 and CDR2 from the germline V gene are MNHEY and SVGEGT. Trimming shortened V by 6 bases and J by 0 bases, and 8 bases separated the two germline ends. CDR3 sequence reads: CASSSVYQETQYF. CDR3 coding DNA: TGTGCCAGCAGCTCCGTGTACCAAGAGACCCAGTACTTC.

A word on this clonotype: Just one base apart from a much larger clone, this may be a read error. The chain couples TRBV12-3 or TRBV12-4 to TRBJ2-1; D is possibly TRBD2 (5 bases). This CDR3 contains 11 residues. V was clipped by 5 bases and J by 12 bases, with 11 bases between them. In DNA, the CDR3 is TGTGCCAGCAGTCCCCGGGATGGGCAGTTCTTC. Amino acid sequence: CASSPRDGQFF.

The table lists this clonotype with a few counts. The chain uses TRBV10-3 and TRBJ2-1, with 10 positions matching TRBD2. The V gene end was trimmed by 2 bases and the J gene end by 12 bases; junction bases not matched to a gene: 4. The germline CDR1 and CDR2 sequences are ENHRY and SYGVKD. The CDR3 totals 13 residues. For the CDR3, the DNA is TGTGCCATCAGTGAGGCAGCGGGGGGGGGGCAGTTCTTC. Amino acids: CAISEAAGGGQFF.

A word on this clonotype: One end of the junction does not line up with germline, which may come from a read error. The V gene is TRBV20-1, the J gene TRBJ2-1; 11 bases match TRBD2. Germline V gene lookup returns CDR1 DFQATT and CDR2 SNEGSKA (reference sequence). The CDR3 loop spans 16 amino acids. The CDR3 bases are TGCAGTGCTAGGCCGCCTAGCGGGGGGTCCTACGATGAGCAGTTCTTC. Translated, it gives CSARPPSGGSYDEQFF.

This clonotype was picked up a small number of times. J is TRBJ1-2 and V is TRBV12-3 or TRBV12-4, with a possible D match to TRBD1 (6 bases). This CDR3 contains 17 residues. Trimming removed 5 bases at V and 5 bases at J, with 24 bases between. CDR3 residues: CASSPTDSPEDYYGYTF. CDR3 nucleotide sequence: TGTGCCAGCAGTCCGACGGACAGCCCAGAAGATTATTATGGCTACACCTTC.

At least ten counts were recorded for this clonotype. This chain joins TRBV11-2 and TRBJ2-3; the D is unclear. Trimming left V 2 bases short and J 0 bases short, with 9 bases between. From germline, CDR1 is SGHAT and CDR2 FQNNGV. The CDR3 spans 15 residues. The CDR3 coding sequence is TGTGCCAGCAGCTTACAGGTGGCTAGCACAGATACGCAGTATTTT. As protein: CASSLQVASTDTQYF.